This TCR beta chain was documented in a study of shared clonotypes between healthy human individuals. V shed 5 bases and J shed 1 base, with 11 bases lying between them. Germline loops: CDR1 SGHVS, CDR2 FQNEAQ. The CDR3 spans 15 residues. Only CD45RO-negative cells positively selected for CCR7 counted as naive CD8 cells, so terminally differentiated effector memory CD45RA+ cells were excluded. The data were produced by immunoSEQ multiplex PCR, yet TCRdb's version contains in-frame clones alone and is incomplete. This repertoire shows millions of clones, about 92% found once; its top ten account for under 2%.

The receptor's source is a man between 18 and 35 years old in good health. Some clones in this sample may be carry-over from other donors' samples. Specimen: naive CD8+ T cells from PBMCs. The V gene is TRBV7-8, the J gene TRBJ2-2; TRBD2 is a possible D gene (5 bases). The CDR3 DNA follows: TGTGCCAGCAGCCCGCGAGGGAAGAACACCGGGGAGCTGTTTTTT. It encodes CASSPRGKNTGELFF. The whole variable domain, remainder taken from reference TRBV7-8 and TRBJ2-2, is GAGVSQSPRYKVAKRGQDVALRCDPISGHVSLFWYQQALGQGPEFLTYFQNEAQLDKSGLPSDRFFAERPEGSVSTLKIQRTQQEDSAVYLCASSPRGKNTGELFFGEGSRLTVL.